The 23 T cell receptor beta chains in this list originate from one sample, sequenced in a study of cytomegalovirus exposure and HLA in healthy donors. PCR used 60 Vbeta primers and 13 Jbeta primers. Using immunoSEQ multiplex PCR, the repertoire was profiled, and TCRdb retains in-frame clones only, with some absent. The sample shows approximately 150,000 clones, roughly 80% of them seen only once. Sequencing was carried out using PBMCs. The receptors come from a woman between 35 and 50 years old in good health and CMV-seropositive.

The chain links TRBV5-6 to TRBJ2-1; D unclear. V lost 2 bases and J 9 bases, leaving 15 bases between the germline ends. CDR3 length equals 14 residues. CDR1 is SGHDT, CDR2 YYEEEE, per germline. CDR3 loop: CASSLSDASFEQFF. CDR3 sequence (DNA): TGTGCCAGCAGCTTAAGCGACGCAAGTTTTGAGCAGTTCTTC.

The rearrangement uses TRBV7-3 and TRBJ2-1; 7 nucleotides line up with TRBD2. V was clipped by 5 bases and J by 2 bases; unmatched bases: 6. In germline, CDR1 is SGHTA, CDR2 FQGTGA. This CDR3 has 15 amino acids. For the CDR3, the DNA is TGTGCCAGCAGCCCGCGGGAGTCCACCTACAATGAGCAGTTCTTC. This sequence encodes CASSPRESTYNEQFF. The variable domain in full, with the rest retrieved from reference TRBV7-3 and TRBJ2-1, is GAGVSQTPSNKVTEKGKYVELRCDPISGHTALYWYRQSLGQGPEFLIYFQGTGAADDSGLPNDRFFAVRPEGSVSTLKIQRTERGDSAVYLCASSPRESTYNEQFFGPGTRLTVL.

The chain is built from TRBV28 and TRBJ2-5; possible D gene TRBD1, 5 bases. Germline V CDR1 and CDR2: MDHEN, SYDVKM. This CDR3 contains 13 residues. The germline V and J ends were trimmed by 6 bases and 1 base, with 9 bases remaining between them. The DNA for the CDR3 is TGTGCCAGCAGCAAGGGGTCCCAAGAGACCCAGTACTTC. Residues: CASSKGSQETQYF.

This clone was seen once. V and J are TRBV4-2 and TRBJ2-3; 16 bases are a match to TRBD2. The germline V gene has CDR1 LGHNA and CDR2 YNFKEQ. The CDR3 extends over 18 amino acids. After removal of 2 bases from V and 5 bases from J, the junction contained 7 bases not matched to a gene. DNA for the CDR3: TGTGCCAGCAGCCAACCGGGACTAGCGGGGGGGCAATTAGATACGCAGTATTTT. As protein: CASSQPGLAGGQLDTQYF.

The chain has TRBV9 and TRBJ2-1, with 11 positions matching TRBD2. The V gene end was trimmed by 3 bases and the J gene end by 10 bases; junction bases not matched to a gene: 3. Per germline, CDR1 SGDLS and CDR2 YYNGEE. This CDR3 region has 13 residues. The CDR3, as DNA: TGTGCCAGCAGCGCGGGGACTAGCGGAGAGCAGTTCTTC. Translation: CASSAGTSGEQFF.

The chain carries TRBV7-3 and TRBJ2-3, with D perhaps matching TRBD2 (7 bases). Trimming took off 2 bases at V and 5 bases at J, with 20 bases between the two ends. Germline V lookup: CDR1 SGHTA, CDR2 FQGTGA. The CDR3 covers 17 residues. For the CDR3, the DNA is TGTGCCAGCAGCTTAGGGCGGGGGCGGCTCCGGGGAGATACGCAGTATTTT. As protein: CASSLGRGRLRGDTQYF. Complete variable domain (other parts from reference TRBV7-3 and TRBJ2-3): GAGVSQTPSNKVTEKGKYVELRCDPISGHTALYWYRQSLGQGPEFLIYFQGTGAADDSGLPNDRFFAVRPEGSVSTLKIQRTERGDSAVYLCASSLGRGRLRGDTQYFGPGTRLTVL.

For the CDR3, the DNA is TGTGCCAGCAGCCCGAATTGGGGCGTTGAAGCTTTCTTT. Residues: CASSPNWGVEAFF. The chain links TRBV6-6 to TRBJ1-1; a weak D match, TRBD1 (5 bases). The length of the CDR3 is 13 residues. CDR1 is MNHNY, CDR2 SVGAGI, per germline (reference sequence). With 6 bases removed from V and 7 bases from J, the gap between germline ends came to 15 bases.

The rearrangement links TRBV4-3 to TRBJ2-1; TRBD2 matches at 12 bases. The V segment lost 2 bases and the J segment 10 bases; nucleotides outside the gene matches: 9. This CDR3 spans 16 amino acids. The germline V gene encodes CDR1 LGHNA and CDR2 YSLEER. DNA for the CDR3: TGCGCCAGCAGCCAATTTCTAGCGGGGGGGGTGGGGGAGCAGTTCTTC. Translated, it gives CASSQFLAGGVGEQFF.

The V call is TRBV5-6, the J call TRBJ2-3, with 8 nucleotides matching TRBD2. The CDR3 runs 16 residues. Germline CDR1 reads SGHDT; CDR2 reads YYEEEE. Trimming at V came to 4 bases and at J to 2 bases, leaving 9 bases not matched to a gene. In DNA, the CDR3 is TGTGCCAGCAGCCCCGAGGGGCGGGAGGACACAGATACGCAGTATTTT. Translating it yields CASSPEGREDTDTQYF.

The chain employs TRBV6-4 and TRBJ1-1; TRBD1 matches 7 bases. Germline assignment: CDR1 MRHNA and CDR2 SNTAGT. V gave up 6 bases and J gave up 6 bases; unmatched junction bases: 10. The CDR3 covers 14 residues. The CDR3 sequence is CASSRTGAGAEAFF. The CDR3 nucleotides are TGTGCCAGCAGCCGGACAGGCGCGGGCGCTGAAGCTTTCTTT.

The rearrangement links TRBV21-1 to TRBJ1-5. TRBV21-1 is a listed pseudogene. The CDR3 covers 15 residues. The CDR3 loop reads CASGRGRDSNQPQHF. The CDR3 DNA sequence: TGTGCCAGCGGAAGGGGGAGGGATTCCAATCAGCCCCAGCATTTT.

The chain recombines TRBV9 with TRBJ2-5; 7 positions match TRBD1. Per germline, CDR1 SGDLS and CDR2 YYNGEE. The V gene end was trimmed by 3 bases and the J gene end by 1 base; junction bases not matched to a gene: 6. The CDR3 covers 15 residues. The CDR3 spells CASSARDRPQETQYF. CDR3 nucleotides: TGTGCCAGCAGCGCCCGGGACAGACCCCAAGAGACCCAGTACTTC.

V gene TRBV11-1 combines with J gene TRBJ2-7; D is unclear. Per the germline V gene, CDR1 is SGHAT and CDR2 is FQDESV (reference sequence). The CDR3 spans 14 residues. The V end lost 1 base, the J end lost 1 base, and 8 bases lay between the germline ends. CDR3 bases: TGTGCCAGCAGCTTAGGAGGAACGTCCTACGAGCAGTACTTC. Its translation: CASSLGGTSYEQYF.

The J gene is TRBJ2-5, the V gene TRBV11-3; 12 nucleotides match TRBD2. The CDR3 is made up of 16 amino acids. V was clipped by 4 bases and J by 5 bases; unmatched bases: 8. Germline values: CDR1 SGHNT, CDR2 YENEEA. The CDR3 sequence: CASSSETSGGTETQYF. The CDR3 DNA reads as TGTGCCAGCAGCTCAGAGACTAGCGGGGGTACGGAGACCCAGTACTTC.

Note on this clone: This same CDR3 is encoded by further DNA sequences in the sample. DNA of the CDR3: TGTGCAAGTCGCTTGGCCGCGACAGGGTGTGACGAAAAACTGTTTTTT. This gives the protein CASRLAATGCDEKLFF. The J gene is TRBJ1-4, the V gene TRBV12-2; TRBD1 reflects the table's D call only, with no check against the DNA. TRBV12-2 is deemed a pseudogene. There are 16 residues in the CDR3.

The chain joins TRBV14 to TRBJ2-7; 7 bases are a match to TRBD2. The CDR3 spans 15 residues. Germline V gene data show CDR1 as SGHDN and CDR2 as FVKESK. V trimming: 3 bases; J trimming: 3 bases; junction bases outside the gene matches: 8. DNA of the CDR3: TGTGCCAGCAGCCATAACGGGAGGCTTGACTACGAGCAGTACTTC. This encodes CASSHNGRLDYEQYF.

CDR3 sequence reads: CASSPVTGPETQYF. The CDR3 DNA reads as TGTGCCAGCAGCCCGGTGACAGGGCCAGAGACCCAGTACTTC. The gene calls are TRBV7-8 and TRBJ2-5, with TRBD1 identical over 7 bases. The V gene end was trimmed by 5 bases and the J gene end by 4 bases; junction bases not matched to a gene: 7. The CDR3 loop spans 14 amino acids. CDR1 is SGHVS, CDR2 FQNEAQ, per germline.

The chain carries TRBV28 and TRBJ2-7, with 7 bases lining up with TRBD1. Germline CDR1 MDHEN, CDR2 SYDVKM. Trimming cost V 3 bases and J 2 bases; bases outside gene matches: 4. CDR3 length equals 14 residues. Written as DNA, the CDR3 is TGTGCCAGCAGTTTGGACAGGCCTCCCTACGAGCAGTACTTC. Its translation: CASSLDRPPYEQYF. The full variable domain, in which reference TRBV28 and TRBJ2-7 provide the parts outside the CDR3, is DVKVTQSSRYLVKRTGEKVFLECVQDMDHENMFWYRQDPGLGLRLIYFSYDVKMKEKGDIPEGYSVSREKKERFSLILESASTNQTSMYLCASSLDRPPYEQYFGPGTRLTVT.

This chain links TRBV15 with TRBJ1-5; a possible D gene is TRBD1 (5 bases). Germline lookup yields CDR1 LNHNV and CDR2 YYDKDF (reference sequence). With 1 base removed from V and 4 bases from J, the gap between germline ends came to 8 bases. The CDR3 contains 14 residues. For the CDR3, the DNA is TGTGCCACCAGCAGAGGACAGTATAATCAGCCCCAGCATTTT. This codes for CATSRGQYNQPQHF.

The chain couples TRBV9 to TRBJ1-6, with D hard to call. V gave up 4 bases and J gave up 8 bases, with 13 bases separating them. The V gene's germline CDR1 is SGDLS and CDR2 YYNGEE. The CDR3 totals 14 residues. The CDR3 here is CASSKGGLDSPLHF. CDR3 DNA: TGTGCCAGCAGCAAGGGAGGGTTAGATTCACCCCTCCACTTT. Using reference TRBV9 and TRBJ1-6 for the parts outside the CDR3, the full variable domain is DSGVTQTPKHLITATGQRVTLRCSPRSGDLSVYWYQQSLDQGLQFLIQYYNGEERAKGNILERFSAQQFPDLHSELNLSSLELGDSALYFCASSKGGLDSPLHFGNGTRLTVT.

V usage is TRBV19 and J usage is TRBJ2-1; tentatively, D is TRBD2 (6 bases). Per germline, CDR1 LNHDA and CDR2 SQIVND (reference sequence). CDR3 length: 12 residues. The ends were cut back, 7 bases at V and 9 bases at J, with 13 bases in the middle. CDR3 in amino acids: CASITRRGEQFF. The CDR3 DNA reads TGTGCCAGTATTACGAGGCGGGGTGAGCAGTTCTTC.

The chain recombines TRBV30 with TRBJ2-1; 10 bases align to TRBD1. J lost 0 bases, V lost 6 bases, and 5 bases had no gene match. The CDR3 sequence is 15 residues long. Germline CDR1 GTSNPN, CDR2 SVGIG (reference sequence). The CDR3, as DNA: TGTGCCTGCCGGGACAGGGGAAACTCCTACAATGAGCAGTTCTTC. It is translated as CACRDRGNSYNEQFF.

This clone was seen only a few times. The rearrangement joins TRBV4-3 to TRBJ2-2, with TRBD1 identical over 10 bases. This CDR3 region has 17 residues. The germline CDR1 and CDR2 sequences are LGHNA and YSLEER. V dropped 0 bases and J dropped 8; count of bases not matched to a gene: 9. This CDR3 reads CASSQDLGQGRAGELFF. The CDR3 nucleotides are TGCGCCAGCAGCCAAGATCTGGGACAGGGGAGAGCGGGGGAGCTGTTTTTT.